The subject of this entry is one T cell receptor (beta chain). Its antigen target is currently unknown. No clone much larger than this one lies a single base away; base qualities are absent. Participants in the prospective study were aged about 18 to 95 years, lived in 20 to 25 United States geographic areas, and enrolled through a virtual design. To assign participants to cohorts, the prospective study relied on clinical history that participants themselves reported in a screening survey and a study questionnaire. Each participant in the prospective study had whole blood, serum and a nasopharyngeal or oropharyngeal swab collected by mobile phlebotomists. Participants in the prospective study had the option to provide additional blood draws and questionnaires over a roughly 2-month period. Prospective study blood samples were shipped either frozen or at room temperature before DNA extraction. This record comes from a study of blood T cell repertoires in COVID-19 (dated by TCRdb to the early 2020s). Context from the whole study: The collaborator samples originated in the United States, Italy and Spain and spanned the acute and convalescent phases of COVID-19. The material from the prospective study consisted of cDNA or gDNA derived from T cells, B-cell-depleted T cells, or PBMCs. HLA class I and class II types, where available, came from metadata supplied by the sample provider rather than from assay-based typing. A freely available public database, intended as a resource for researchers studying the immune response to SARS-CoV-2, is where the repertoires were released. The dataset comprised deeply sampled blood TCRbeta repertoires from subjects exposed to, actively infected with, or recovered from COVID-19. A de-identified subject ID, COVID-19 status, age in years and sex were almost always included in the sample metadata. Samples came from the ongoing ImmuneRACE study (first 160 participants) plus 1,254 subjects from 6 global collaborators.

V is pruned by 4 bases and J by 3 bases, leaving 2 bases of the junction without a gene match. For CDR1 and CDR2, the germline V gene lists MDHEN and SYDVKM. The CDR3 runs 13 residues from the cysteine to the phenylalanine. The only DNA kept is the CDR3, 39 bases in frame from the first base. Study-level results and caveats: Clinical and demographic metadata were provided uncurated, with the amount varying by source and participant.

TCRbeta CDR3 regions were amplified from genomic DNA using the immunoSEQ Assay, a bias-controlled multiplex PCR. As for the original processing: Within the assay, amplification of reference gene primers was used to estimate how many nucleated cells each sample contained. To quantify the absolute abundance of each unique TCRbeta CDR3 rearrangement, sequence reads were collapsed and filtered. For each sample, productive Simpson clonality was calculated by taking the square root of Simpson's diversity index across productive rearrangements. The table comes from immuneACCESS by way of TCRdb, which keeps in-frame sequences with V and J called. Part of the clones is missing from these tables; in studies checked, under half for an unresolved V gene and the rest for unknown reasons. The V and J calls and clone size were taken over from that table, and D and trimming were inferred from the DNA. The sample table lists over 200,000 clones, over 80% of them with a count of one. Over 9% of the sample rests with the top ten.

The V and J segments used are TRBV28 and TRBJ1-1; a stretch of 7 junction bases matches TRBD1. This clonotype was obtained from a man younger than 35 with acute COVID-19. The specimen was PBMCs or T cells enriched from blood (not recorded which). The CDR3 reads CASSSDRYTEAFF. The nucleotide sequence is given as TGTGCCAGCAGTTCGGACAGGTACACTGAAGCTTTCTTT.